This paragraph reports one T cell receptor beta chain. The data stem from a study of blood T cell repertoires in COVID-19. Participants were aged 18 to 89 years, lived in 20 to 25 US areas, and enrolled virtually. Participant-reported clinical history was the basis for cohort assignment. Profiled with immunoSEQ multiplex PCR; TCRdb holds only in-frame clones, not every one. Among 240,000 or so clones listed, roughly 88% were seen once. The sample consisted of PBMCs or T cells enriched from blood (not recorded which). This clonotype originated in a woman aged 50 to 65 who had recovered from COVID-19.

DNA for the CDR3: TGTGCCAGCATCTCTACACTCTCACAGGGTGAAAAACTGTTTTTT. Its translation is CASISTLSQGEKLFF. This chain uses TRBV6-6 with TRBJ1-4; D may be TRBD1 (6 bases). Germline-derived CDR1 and CDR2 are MNHNY and SVGAGI (reference sequence). The CDR3 spans 15 residues. Trimming pared 7 bases from V and 7 bases from J, leaving 19 bases between.